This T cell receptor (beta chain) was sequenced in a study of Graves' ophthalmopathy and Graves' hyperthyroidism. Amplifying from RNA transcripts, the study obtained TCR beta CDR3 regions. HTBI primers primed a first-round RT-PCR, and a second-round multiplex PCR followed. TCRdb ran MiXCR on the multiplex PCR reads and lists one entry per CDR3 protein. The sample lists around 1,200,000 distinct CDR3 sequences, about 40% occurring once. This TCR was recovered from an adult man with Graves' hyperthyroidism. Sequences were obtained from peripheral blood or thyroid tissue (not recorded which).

CDR3 sequence: CASALPGREAFF. CDR3 nucleotides: TGTGCTAGTGCTCTCCCGGGGCGGGAAGCTTTCTTT. This chain connects TRBV12-5 to TRBJ1-1, with D possibly matching TRBD1 (5 bases). CDR1 LGHNT and CDR2 FRNRAP come from the germline V gene. The V and J ends lost 7 bases and 8 bases respectively, with 14 bases between them. The CDR3 totals 12 residues.